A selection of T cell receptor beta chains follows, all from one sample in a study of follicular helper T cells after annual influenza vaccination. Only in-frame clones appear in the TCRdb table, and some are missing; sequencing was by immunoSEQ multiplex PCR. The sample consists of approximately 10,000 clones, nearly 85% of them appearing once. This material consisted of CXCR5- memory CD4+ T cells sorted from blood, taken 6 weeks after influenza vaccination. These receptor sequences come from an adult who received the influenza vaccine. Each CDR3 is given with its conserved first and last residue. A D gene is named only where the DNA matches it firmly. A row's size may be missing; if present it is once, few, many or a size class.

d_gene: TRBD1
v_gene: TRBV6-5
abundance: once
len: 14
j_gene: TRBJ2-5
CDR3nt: TGTGCCAGCAGTTTTGACAGGGCGAGGGAGACCCAGTACTTC
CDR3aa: CASSFDRARETQYF

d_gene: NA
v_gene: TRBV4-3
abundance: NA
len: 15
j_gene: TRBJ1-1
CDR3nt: TGCGCCAGCAGCCAAGGATCAGCAGGGAACACTGAAGCTTTCTTT
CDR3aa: CASSQGSAGNTEAFF

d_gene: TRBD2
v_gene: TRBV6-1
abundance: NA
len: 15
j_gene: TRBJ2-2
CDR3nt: TGTGCCAGCAGTAGCGGGGGGACCCCCGACCGGGAGCTGTTTTTT
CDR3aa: CASSSGGTPDRELFF

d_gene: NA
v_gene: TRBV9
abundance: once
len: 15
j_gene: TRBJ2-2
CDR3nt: TGTGCCAGCAGCTCTCAGGGGGGGAACACCGGGGAGCTGTTTTTT
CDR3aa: CASSSQGGNTGELFF

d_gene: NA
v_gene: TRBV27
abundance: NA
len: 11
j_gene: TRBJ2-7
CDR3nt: TGTGCCAGCGCTGACCCCTACGAGCAGTACTTC
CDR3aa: CASADPYEQYF

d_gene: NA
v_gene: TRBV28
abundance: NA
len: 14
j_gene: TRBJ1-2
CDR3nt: TGTGCCAGCAGTTTATTGGCGCTGAACTATGGCTACACCTTC
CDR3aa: CASSLLALNYGYTF

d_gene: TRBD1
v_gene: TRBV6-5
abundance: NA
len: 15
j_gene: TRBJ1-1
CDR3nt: TGTGCCAGCAGTTCTCTGGACAGGTTGAACACTGAAGCTTTCTTT
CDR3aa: CASSSLDRLNTEAFF

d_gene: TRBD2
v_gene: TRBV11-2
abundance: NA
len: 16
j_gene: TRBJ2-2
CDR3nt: TGTGCCAGCAGCTTACTAGCGGGTACGGACACCGGGGAGCTGTTTTTT
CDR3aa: CASSLLAGTDTGELFF

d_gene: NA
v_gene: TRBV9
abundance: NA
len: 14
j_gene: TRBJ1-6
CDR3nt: TGTGCCAGCAGCGACCGGGACGAACCCATGCCCCTCCACTTT
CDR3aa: CASSDRDEPMPLHF

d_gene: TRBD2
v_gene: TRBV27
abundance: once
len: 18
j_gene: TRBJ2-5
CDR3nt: TGTGCCAGCAGTTTATCTAGGCTAGCGGGCGGTTTCGGAGAGACCCAGTACTTC
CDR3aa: CASSLSRLAGGFGETQYF

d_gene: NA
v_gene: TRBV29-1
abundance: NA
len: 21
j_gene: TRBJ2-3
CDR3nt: TGCAGCGTTGAAGATCTTTTGTCTTATTGTTGGTCCGAAACTAGCACAGATACGCAGTATTTT
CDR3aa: CSVEDLLSYCWSETSTDTQYF

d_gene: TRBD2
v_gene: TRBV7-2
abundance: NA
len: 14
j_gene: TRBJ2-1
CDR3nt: TGTGCCAGCAGCTTCAGCGGGAGTACCAATGAGCAGTTCTTC
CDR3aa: CASSFSGSTNEQFF

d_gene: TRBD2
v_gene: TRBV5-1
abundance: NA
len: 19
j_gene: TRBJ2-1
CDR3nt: TGCGCCAGCAGTCGTGGGACTAGCGGGGGCCTAGGGACCTACAATGAGCAGTTCTTC
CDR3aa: CASSRGTSGGLGTYNEQFF

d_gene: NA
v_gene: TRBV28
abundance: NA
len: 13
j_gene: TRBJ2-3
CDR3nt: TGTGCCAGCAGGTCTGGGGGGACAGATACGCAGTATTTT
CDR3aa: CASRSGGTDTQYF

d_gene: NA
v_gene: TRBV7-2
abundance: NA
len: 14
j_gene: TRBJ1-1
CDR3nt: TGTGCCAGCAGCTTCAGAGCGCAAAACACTGAAGCTTTCTTT
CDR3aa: CASSFRAQNTEAFF

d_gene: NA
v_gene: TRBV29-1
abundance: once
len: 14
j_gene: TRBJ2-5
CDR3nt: TGCAGCGTCGCGCAGGTGGTACGGTGGGAGACCCAGTACTTC
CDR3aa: CSVAQVVRWETQYF

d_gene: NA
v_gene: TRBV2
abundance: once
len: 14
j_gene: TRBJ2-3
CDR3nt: TGTGCCAGCAGTAGGACCGGGGGTCCAGATACGCAGTATTTT
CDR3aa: CASSRTGGPDTQYF

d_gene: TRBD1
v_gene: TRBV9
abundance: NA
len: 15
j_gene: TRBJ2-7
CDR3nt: TGTGCCAGCAGCTTCGGACAGGGGAGATCCTACGAGCAGTACTTC
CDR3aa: CASSFGQGRSYEQYF

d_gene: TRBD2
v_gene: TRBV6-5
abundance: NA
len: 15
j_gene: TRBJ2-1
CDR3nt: TGTGCCAGCAGCTCATCGCTAGCGGGCAGAAATGAGCAGTTCTTC
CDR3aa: CASSSSLAGRNEQFF

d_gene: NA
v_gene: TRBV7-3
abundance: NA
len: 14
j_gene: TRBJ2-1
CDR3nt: TGTGCCAGCAGCTCGACCCGTGCCTCTAATGAGCAGTTCTTC
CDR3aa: CASSSTRASNEQFF

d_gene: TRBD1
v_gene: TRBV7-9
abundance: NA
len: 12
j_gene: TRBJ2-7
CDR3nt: TGTGCCAGCAGCAGCAACAGGGGGTGGCAGTACTTC
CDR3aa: CASSSNRGWQYF

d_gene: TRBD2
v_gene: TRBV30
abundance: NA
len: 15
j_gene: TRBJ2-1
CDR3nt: TGTGCCTGGAGTTACGGGACTAGCGGGAGCGATGAGCAGTTCTTC
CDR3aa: CAWSYGTSGSDEQFF

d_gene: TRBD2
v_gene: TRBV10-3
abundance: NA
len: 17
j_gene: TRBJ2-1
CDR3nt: TGTGCCATCAGTGAGTCGAAGGGCGGGAGAAACTACAATGAGCAGTTCTTC
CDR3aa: CAISESKGGRNYNEQFF

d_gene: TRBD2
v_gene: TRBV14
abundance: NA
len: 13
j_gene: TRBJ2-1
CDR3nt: TGTGCCAGCAGCCGAGGCGGGAGAGGTGAGCAGTTCTTC
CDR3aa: CASSRGGRGEQFF

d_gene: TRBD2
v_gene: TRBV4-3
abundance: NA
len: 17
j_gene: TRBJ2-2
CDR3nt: TGCGCCAGCAGCCAAAGGGTACCGGGGGGGAACACCGGGGAGCTGTTTTTT
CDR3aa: CASSQRVPGGNTGELFF

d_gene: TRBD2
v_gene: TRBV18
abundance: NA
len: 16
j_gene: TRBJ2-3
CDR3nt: TGTGCCAGCTCACCACAAGGGACTAGCAACACAGATACGCAGTATTTT
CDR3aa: CASSPQGTSNTDTQYF

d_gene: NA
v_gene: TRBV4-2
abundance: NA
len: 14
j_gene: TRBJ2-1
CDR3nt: TGTGCCAGCAGCCTGAGGGGGGCCATCAATGAGCAGTTCTTC
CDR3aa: CASSLRGAINEQFF

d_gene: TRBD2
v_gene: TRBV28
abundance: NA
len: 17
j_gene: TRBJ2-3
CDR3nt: TGTGCCAGCAGTCCCCTGACTAGCGGGAAGGGCACAGATACGCAGTATTTT
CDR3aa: CASSPLTSGKGTDTQYF

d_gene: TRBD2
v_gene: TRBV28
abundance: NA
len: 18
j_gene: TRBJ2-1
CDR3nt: TGTGCCAGCAGTAGTAGTAGCGGGCCCTGGAGCTCCTACAATGAGCAGTTCTTC
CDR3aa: CASSSSSGPWSSYNEQFF

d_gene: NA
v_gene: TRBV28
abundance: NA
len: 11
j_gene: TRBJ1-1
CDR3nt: TGTGCCAGCATCGGGAACACTGAAGCTTTCTTT
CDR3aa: CASIGNTEAFF

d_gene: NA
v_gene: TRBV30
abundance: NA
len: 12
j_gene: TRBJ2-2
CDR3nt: TGTGCCTGGAGTCCGGGCAGCGGGGAGCTGTTTTTT
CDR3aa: CAWSPGSGELFF

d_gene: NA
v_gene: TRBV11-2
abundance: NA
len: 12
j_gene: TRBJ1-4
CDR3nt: TGTGCCAGCAGCTTAGGCGTCGAAAAACTGTTTTTT
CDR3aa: CASSLGVEKLFF

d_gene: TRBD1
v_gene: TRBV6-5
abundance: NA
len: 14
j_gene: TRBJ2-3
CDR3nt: TGTGCCAGCAGAAGGGACAGGAGCACAGATACGCAGTATTTT
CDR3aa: CASRRDRSTDTQYF

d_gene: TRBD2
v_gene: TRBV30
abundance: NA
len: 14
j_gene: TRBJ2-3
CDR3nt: TGTGCCTGGAGTAGAGGACTAGCGACAGATACGCAGTATTTT
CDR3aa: CAWSRGLATDTQYF

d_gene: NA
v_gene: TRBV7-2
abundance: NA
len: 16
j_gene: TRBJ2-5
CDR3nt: TGTGCCAGCAGCACGGCCGCACAGGGTGTAATGGAGACCCAGTACTTC
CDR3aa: CASSTAAQGVMETQYF

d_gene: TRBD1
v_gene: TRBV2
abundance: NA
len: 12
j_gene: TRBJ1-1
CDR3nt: TGTGCCACCGGGACAGGGGAGACTGAAGCTTTCTTT
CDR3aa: CATGTGETEAFF

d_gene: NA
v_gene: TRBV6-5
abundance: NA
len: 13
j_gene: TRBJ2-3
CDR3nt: TGTGCCAGCAAAGCCAGGGTGGTCGATACGCAGTATTTT
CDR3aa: CASKARVVDTQYF

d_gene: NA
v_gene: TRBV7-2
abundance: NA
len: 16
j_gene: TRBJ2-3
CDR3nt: TGTGCCAGCAGCTTAAGAGGGGGATCTAGCACAGATACGCAGTATTTT
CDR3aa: CASSLRGGSSTDTQYF

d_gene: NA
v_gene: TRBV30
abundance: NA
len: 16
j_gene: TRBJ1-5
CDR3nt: TGTGCCTGGAGTGTATCCGGGGTATCGGGCAATCAGCCCCAGCATTTT
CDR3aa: CAWSVSGVSGNQPQHF

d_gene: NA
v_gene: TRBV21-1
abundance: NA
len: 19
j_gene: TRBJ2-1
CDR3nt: TGTGCCAGCAGCAAAGCCCCACCGTGGCAGGCGAGCTCCTACAATGAGCAGTTCTTC
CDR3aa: CASSKAPPWQASSYNEQFF

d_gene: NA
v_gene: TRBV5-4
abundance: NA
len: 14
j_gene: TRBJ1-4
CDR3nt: TGTGCCAGCAGCCCAGGAGTAGGGGATGAAAAACTGTTTTTT
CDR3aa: CASSPGVGDEKLFF

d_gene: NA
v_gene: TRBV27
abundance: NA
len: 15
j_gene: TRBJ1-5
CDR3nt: TGTGCCAGCCATTATGGATGGGGGAGCAATCAGCCCCAGCATTTT
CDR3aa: CASHYGWGSNQPQHF

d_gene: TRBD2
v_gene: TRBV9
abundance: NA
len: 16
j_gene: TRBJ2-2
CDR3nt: TGTGCCAGCAGCGTAGGCAGCGGGGCGAACACCGGGGAGCTGTTTTTT
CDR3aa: CASSVGSGANTGELFF

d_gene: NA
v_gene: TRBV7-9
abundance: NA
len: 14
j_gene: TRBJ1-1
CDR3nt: TGTGCCAGCAGCCCGGAGGATGTGAACACTGAAGCTTTCTTT
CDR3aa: CASSPEDVNTEAFF

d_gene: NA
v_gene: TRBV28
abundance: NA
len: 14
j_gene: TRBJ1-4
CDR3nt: TGTGCCAGCAGTTCCGGACAGAATAATGAAAAACTGTTTTTT
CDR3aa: CASSSGQNNEKLFF

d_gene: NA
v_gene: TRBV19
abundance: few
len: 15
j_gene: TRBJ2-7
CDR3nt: TGTGCCAGTAGGGTCCGGAGGGTGAGCTCCTACGAGCAGTACTTC
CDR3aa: CASRVRRVSSYEQYF

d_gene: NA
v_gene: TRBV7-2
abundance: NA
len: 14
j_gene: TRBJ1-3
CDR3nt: TGTGCCAGCAGCTTAGGCCAGAGTGGAAACACCATATATTTT
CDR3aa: CASSLGQSGNTIYF

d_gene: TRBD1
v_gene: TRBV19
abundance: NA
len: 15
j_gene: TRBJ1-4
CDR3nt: TGTGCCAGTAGTATTCCAGCCGGGACAGATGAAAAACTGTTTTTT
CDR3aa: CASSIPAGTDEKLFF

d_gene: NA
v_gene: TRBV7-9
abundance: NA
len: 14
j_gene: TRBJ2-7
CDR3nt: TGTGCCAGCAGCTTAATGGGGGATCAGGGCGAGCAGTACTTC
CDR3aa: CASSLMGDQGEQYF